Listed here are 24 T cell receptor beta chains from one sample, sequenced in a study of identical twins. MiXCR, run by TCRdb on the 5' RACE reads, gives a single entry per CDR3 protein. The sample has a few hundred thousand distinct CDR3 sequences; 20% to 25% are singletons. The same data also went into a second study, on T cells expressing NK-cell markers.

Sequenced material: CD4+ T cells sorted from blood. The receptors shown here come from a woman between 18 and 29 years old in good health.

The chain recombines TRBV24-1 with TRBJ2-5; 7 nucleotides align to TRBD2. The CDR3 is 9 amino acids. Germline V gives CDR1 KGHDR, CDR2 SFDVKD. The V and J ends lost 9 bases and 10 bases, in that order; junction bases with no gene match: 1. Written as DNA, the CDR3 is TGTGCCACCGGGGAGGGCCAGTACTTC. Translating gives CATGEGQYF.

The CDR3 nucleotides are TGTGCCAGCAGCGTAGGGACTTATGGCTACACCTTC. As protein: CASSVGTYGYTF. The V and J genes are TRBV7-9 and TRBJ1-2; D might be TRBD1 (5 bases). Trimming took off 5 bases at V and 5 bases at J, with 9 bases between the two ends. Germline loops: CDR1 SEHNR, CDR2 FQNEAQ (reference sequence). This CDR3 is built from 12 residues. The variable domain in full, with the rest retrieved from reference TRBV7-9 and TRBJ1-2, is DTGVSQNPRHKITKRGQNVTFRCDPISEHNRLYWYRQTLGQGPEFLTYFQNEAQLEKSRLLSDRFSAERPKGSFSTLEIQRTEQGDSAMYLCASSVGTYGYTFGSGTRLTVV.

In regard to this clonotype: One end of the junction fails to match germline, which may point to a read error. V and J are TRBV18 and TRBJ1-6; D is undetermined. Germline loops: CDR1 KGHSH, CDR2 LQKENI. The CDR3 is 12 amino acids. This CDR3 reads CASSPSNSPLHF. The CDR3, as DNA: TGCGCCAGCAGCCCTAGTAATTCACCCCTCCACTTT.

The CDR3 region has the DNA TGTGCCAGTTCTCCAAATGGGGATGGCTACACCTTC. This gives the protein CASSPNGDGYTF. The chain employs TRBV2 and TRBJ1-2; D call uncertain. This CDR3 is 12 amino acids long. V lost 9 bases and J lost 6, with 14 bases in between. The V gene's germline CDR1 is SNHLY and CDR2 FYNNEI.

The rearrangement links TRBV29-1 to TRBJ1-1; D gene unclear. With 0 bases removed from V and 3 bases from J, the gap between germline ends came to 8 bases. The CDR3 runs 13 residues. Per the germline V gene, CDR1 is SQVTM and CDR2 is ANQGSEA. CDR3 region: CSVEDPYHTEAFF. Written as DNA, the CDR3 is TGCAGCGTTGAAGATCCGTACCACACTGAAGCTTTCTTT. Drawing the rest from reference TRBV29-1 and TRBJ1-1, the complete variable domain is SAVISQKPSRDICQRGTSLTIQCQVDSQVTMMFWYRQQPGQSLTLIATANQGSEATYESGFVIDKFPISRPNLTFSTLTVSNMSPEDSSIYLCSVEDPYHTEAFFGQGTRLTVV.

This clonotype occurred a few times. This chain links TRBV5-5 with TRBJ2-1; D possibly uses TRBD1 or TRBD2 (5 bases each). CDR1 is SGHKS and CDR2 is YYEKEE in the germline V gene (reference sequence). The CDR3 has 15 residues. The V end lost 6 bases, the J end lost 4 bases, and 17 bases lay between the germline ends. CDR3 in DNA: TGTGCCAGCACTCCCAGGGCGGGTGGGTACAATGAGCAGTTCTTC. Amino acid sequence: CASTPRAGGYNEQFF.

The CDR3 loop is CSARGGPNQPQHF. CDR3 sequence (DNA): TGCAGTGCTAGAGGGGGCCCCAATCAGCCCCAGCATTTT. The chain combines TRBV20-1 with TRBJ1-5, with a tentative D call TRBD1 (5 bases). The germline V gene encodes CDR1 DFQATT and CDR2 SNEGSKA (reference sequence). The CDR3 is made up of 13 amino acids. Trimming took 1 base from V and 3 from J, leaving 7 bases between them.

There are a few counts of this clonotype. The J gene is TRBJ2-7, the V gene TRBV20-1; possibly TRBD1 or TRBD2 for D (5 bases each). The CDR3 extends over 13 amino acids. Trimming pared 2 bases from V and 6 bases from J, leaving 14 bases between. Germline loops: CDR1 DFQATT, CDR2 SNEGSKA (reference sequence). The CDR3 DNA reads as TGCAGTGCTAGATCGGGACCAAAGGGCGAGCAGTACTTC. It yields the protein CSARSGPKGEQYF.

The chain combines TRBV6-5 with TRBJ2-7; 8 nucleotides line up with TRBD1. The CDR3 contains 16 residues. Germline CDR1 is MNHEY and CDR2 is SVGAGI. Germline trimming cut 0 bases from V and 0 bases from J; bases unmatched to any gene: 4. The CDR3 DNA reads TGTGCCAGCAGTTACTCGATGGGGACAGGCTCCTACGAGCAGTACTTC. Its translation is CASSYSMGTGSYEQYF.

V gene TRBV7-2 combines with J gene TRBJ2-7; D is perhaps TRBD1 or TRBD2 (6 bases each). Germline lookup yields CDR1 SGHTA and CDR2 FQGNSA. This CDR3 region has 14 residues. V shed 5 bases and J shed 4 bases, with 15 bases lying between them. The CDR3 loop reads CASSPIGGRYEQYF. CDR3 sequence (DNA): TGTGCCAGCAGCCCTATAGGGGGGCGTTACGAGCAGTACTTC. The full variable domain, rest sourced from reference TRBV7-2 and TRBJ2-7, is GAGVSQSPSNKVTEKGKDVELRCDPISGHTALYWYRQSLGQGLEFLIYFQGNSAPDKSGLPSDRFSAERTGGSVSTLTIQRTQQEDSAVYLCASSPIGGRYEQYFGPGTRLTVT.

The table lists this clonotype with a few counts. V and J are TRBV7-8 and TRBJ2-3; D may be TRBD2 (7 bases). Germline V gene data show CDR1 as SGHVS and CDR2 as FQNEAQ. V shed 5 bases and J shed 3 bases, with 21 bases lying between them. The CDR3 is 17 amino acids. The CDR3 DNA follows: TGTGCCAGCAGCCCCGAAGCTGTGGGGGGGCGTACAGATACGCAGTATTTT. Its protein is CASSPEAVGGRTDTQYF.

Ten or more counts support this clonotype. The V call is TRBV4-1, the J call TRBJ2-2; D call uncertain. Trimming took off 3 bases at V and 4 bases at J, with 18 bases between the two ends. CDR3 length: 17 residues. Looked up from germline, CDR1 is MGHRA and CDR2 is YSYEKL. The CDR3 region has the DNA TGCGCCAGCAGCCAGTTAGACCTCGGTTTCGTCACCGGGGAGCTGTTTTTT. This gives the protein CASSQLDLGFVTGELFF.

The chain combines TRBV7-3 with TRBJ2-2; weak D call: TRBD2 (5 bases). Germline lookup yields CDR1 SGHTA and CDR2 FQGTGA. Trimming took 4 bases from V and 7 from J, leaving 22 bases between them. CDR3 length equals 17 residues. The CDR3 nucleotides read TGTGCCAGCAGCTCCTCCCCCGGCACTAGTGGTGTCGGGGAGCTGTTTTTT. Translation gives CASSSSPGTSGVGELFF.

This clonotype was recorded many times. In DNA, the CDR3 is TGCAGTGCTAGGGCGGGGCCGGAGCAGTTCTTC. This translates into CSARAGPEQFF. The chain is built from TRBV20-1 and TRBJ2-1; the D gene is possibly TRBD2 (6 bases). Looked up from germline, CDR1 is DFQATT and CDR2 is SNEGSKA (reference sequence). The CDR3 runs to 11 residues. V was trimmed by 3 bases and J by 10 bases, leaving 10 bases between them.

This clonotype was seen repeatedly, ten times or more. The genes are TRBV3-1 and TRBJ2-7, with 7 bases lining up with TRBD2. This CDR3 is 13 amino acids long. V shed 3 bases, J shed 6 bases, and the junction held 5 bases outside the gene matches. Per the germline V gene, CDR1 is LGHDT and CDR2 is YNNKEL (reference sequence). CDR3 nucleotides: TGTGCCAGCAGCCAGAGGGGCGGGGGCGAGCAGTACTTC. It encodes CASSQRGGGEQYF.

This clonotype was observed a few times. The chain combines TRBV18 with TRBJ1-2; possible D gene TRBD1, 6 bases. The CDR3 length is 14 residues. The germline V gene has CDR1 KGHSH and CDR2 LQKENI. V lost 8 bases to trimming and J lost 2 bases, with 15 bases between them. The CDR3 protein is CASHTGMQNYGYTF. The CDR3 DNA sequence: TGTGCCAGCCATACAGGGATGCAGAACTATGGCTACACCTTC.

The chain links TRBV5-1 to TRBJ2-2; D not certain. CDR1 and CDR2 (germline): SGHRS, YFSETQ. The CDR3 runs to 15 residues. The V end lost 2 bases, the J end lost 6 bases, and 14 bases lay between the germline ends. Written as DNA, the CDR3 is TGCGCCAGCAGCTTTGGGGTCGCGGAGTCCGGGGAGCTGTTTTTT. Translation: CASSFGVAESGELFF.

The chain carries TRBV9 and TRBJ2-7; weak D call: TRBD1 (6 bases). V was trimmed by 2 bases and J by 6 bases, leaving 18 bases between them. CDR3 size: 15 residues. The germline V gene has CDR1 SGDLS and CDR2 YYNGEE. The CDR3 here is CASSVTQGSLGEQYF. CDR3 nucleotide sequence: TGTGCCAGCAGCGTTACTCAGGGGTCCTTAGGCGAGCAGTACTTC.

This clonotype appeared once. This chain uses TRBV15 with TRBJ1-6; possible D gene TRBD1, 5 bases. The CDR3 sequence is 14 residues long. CDR1 LNHNV and CDR2 YYDKDF come from the germline V gene (reference sequence). Trimming stripped 0 bases from V and 5 bases from J, with 5 bases between. CDR3 DNA: TGTGCCACCAGCAGAGACAGGGATAATTCACCCCTCCACTTT. It translates to CATSRDRDNSPLHF.

This chain uses TRBV18 with TRBJ2-5; 10 bases align to TRBD2. This CDR3 region has 17 residues. The J segment lost 5 bases and the V segment lost 3 bases, leaving 12 bases of the junction unmatched. Germline V lookup: CDR1 KGHSH, CDR2 LQKENI. The CDR3 loop is CASSPSPASGRGETQYF. The CDR3 DNA reads as TGTGCCAGCTCACCCTCTCCTGCTAGCGGGAGAGGGGAGACCCAGTACTTC.

In this sample, this clonotype turned up once. V and J are TRBV4-2 and TRBJ2-1; TRBD1 matches at 9 bases. This CDR3 comprises 17 residues. With V trimmed by 4 bases and J by 2 bases, 9 bases remained unmatched. The V gene's germline CDR1 is LGHNA and CDR2 YNFKEQ. In nucleotides, the CDR3 is TGTGCCAGCAGCCCTCTACCGGGACAGGGCACCTACAATGAGCAGTTCTTC. Translating gives CASSPLPGQGTYNEQFF.

V usage is TRBV5-1 and J usage is TRBJ2-5; 7 nucleotides align to TRBD1. Germline lookup yields CDR1 SGHRS and CDR2 YFSETQ. Trimming removed 0 bases from V and 5 bases from J; junction bases left unmatched: 10. The CDR3 covers 16 residues. In DNA form, the CDR3 reads TGCGCCAGCAGCTTGGTAGGGGGCGCTTTGAAGGAGACCCAGTACTTC. Its translation is CASSLVGGALKETQYF.

The CDR3 bases are TGCGCCAGCAGCCGTCTGGCGGGCCAGGGGACCGGGGAGCTGTTTTTT. Translating gives CASSRLAGQGTGELFF. The rearrangement uses TRBV10-1 and TRBJ2-2, with TRBD1 as a possible D gene (6 bases). Deletions cut 6 bases from V and 5 bases from J, with 19 bases between. There are 16 residues in the CDR3. CDR1 is WNHNN, CDR2 SYGVQD, per germline (reference sequence).

The chain carries TRBV4-3 and TRBJ2-1, with D perhaps matching TRBD1 (6 bases). CDR3 length: 16 amino acids. The germline V gene has CDR1 LGHNA and CDR2 YSLEER. The V end was cut by 2 bases, the J end by 8 bases, with 19 bases between. CDR3 in DNA: TGCGCCAGCAGCCAAAAACAGGGCATAGCGTGGGATGAGCAGTTCTTC. Its translation is CASSQKQGIAWDEQFF.